Sequencing of this T cell receptor (beta chain) was carried out in a study of cytomegalovirus exposure and HLA in healthy donors. Turning to the study itself: Tens of millions of unique TCR sequences came from HLA-typed donors in an early release. Study-wide findings and caveats: Rarity held for most TCR sequences, but there were some public TCRs that occurred in many donors.

PCR amplification relied on 60 Vbeta primers (plus 13 Jbeta primers). The data were produced by immunoSEQ multiplex PCR, yet TCRdb's version contains in-frame clones alone and is incomplete. Seen here are about 130,000 clones, about 76% observed once, and the top ten hold about 0.71%. Trimming cost V 3 bases and J 6 bases, with 9 bases left between them. The CDR3 is made up of 12 amino acids. CDR1 is ENHRY and CDR2 is SYGVKD in the germline V gene. Regarding this clone: Its antigen is currently unknown.

The chain carries TRBV10-3 and TRBJ2-7; D gene ambiguous. The sample was PBMCs. This clonotype was obtained from a young man in good health and CMV-seronegative. CDR3: CAISEIYSEQYF. The CDR3 nucleotides read TGTGCCATCAGTGAAATATACTCCGAGCAGTACTTC.